This T cell receptor beta chain was sequenced in a study of T cell responses to AZD1222 COVID-19 vaccine. Study-level points and caveats: Nearly half of spike-specific TCRs reportedly go after variant regions that carry no mutations. Donors skewed white British and female; clonal diversity was possibly underestimated.

Note on this clone: Its target is unknown.

Between the trimmed V and J ends, which lost 6 bases and 6 bases, there was a span of 5 bases. Germline V gives CDR1 ENHRY, CDR2 SYGVKD. The CDR3 contains 10 residues. The table came from immunoSEQ multiplex PCR; TCRdb's copy has only in-frame clones and leaves some out. The table lists 90,000 to 150,000 clones, around 84% of them singletons. Second-dose intervals of approximately 4 or approximately 12 weeks were pooled. The TCR originated in an adult who received the AZD1222 COVID-19 vaccine. The chain links TRBV10-3 to TRBJ1-2, with D unclear. The specimen was peripheral blood, collected 28 days after the second AZD1222 dose. CDR3 DNA sequence: TGTGCCATCAGCAACAATGGCTACACCTTC. This codes for CAISNNGYTF.